The 26 T cell receptor beta chains in this list originate from one sample, sequenced in a study of T cells after posttransplantation cyclophosphamide. Clones were sequenced by immunoSEQ multiplex PCR, and TCRdb holds only the in-frame ones, with some missing. The sample includes around 2,900 clones, less than 80% of them seen just once. Treatment was busulfan-fludarabine conditioning, a marrow graft, and cyclophosphamide on days +3 and +4. Sequencing was performed on PBMCs, taken 30 days after allogeneic stem cell transplant with posttransplant cyclophosphamide. The receptors originated from a male patient over 55 who received an allogeneic stem cell transplant from a related donor and was CMV-positive. The graft donor may account for some of the T cells.

This chain connects TRBV27 to TRBJ1-3; 8 bases are a match to TRBD1. With V trimmed by 8 bases and J by 0 bases, 6 bases remained unmatched. The germline CDR1 and CDR2 sequences are MNHEY and SMNVEV (reference sequence). The CDR3 contains 15 residues. CDR3 region: CASARGPLSGNTIYF. CDR3 DNA sequence: TGTGCCAGCGCCAGGGGGCCGCTCTCTGGAAACACCATATATTTT.

The chain is built from TRBV19 and TRBJ2-3; D gene uncertain. The CDR3 contains 13 residues. Germline V gene lookup returns CDR1 LNHDA and CDR2 SQIVND (reference sequence). With 7 bases removed from V and 5 bases from J, the gap between germline ends came to 13 bases. The CDR3 DNA reads as TGTGCCAGTAATCGAAGACTGAGAGATACGCAGTATTTT. Its protein product is CASNRRLRDTQYF.

The genes are TRBV6-5 and TRBJ1-4; no definite D call. V lost 5 bases and J 7 bases, leaving 14 bases between the germline ends. The CDR3 has 14 residues. The germline gives CDR1 MNHEY, CDR2 SVGAGI. DNA for the CDR3: TGTGCCAGCAGTCCAGTTTGGGGAGGTGAAAAACTGTTTTTT. Encoded protein: CASSPVWGGEKLFF.

V and J are TRBV5-1 and TRBJ2-7, with D possibly TRBD2 on 5 matching bases. V dropped 3 bases and J dropped 0 bases, with 10 bases sitting between them. This CDR3 comprises 14 residues. Germline V gives CDR1 SGHRS, CDR2 YFSETQ. The CDR3 DNA is TGCGCCAGCAGCTCGGTTGGGAGCTCCTACGAGCAGTACTTC. It yields the protein CASSSVGSSYEQYF.

This clone has just a few counts. The chain couples TRBV19 to TRBJ1-3, with D possibly being TRBD1 (5 bases). The CDR3 sequence is 12 residues long. Looked up from germline, CDR1 is LNHDA and CDR2 is SQIVND (reference sequence). The V gene lost 9 bases and the J gene lost 1 base, with 7 bases spanning the gap. CDR3 region: CASRQSGNTIYF. CDR3 sequence (DNA): TGTGCCAGCCGACAGTCTGGAAACACCATATATTTT.

The chain carries TRBV4-1 and TRBJ1-5; weak D call: TRBD1 (6 bases). Germline values: CDR1 MGHRA, CDR2 YSYEKL. The CDR3 is 15 residues long. V was shortened by 4 bases and J by 1 base, with 11 bases between the two germline ends. CDR3 in amino acids: CASSPSTGSNQPQHF. As DNA, the CDR3 is TGCGCCAGCAGCCCGTCTACAGGGAGCAATCAGCCCCAGCATTTT.

The count of this clone is one. This sequence joins TRBV19 and TRBJ1-1, with 9 bases that match TRBD1. This CDR3 has 14 amino acids. V dropped 6 bases and J dropped 6; count of bases not matched to a gene: 8. Germline V lookup: CDR1 LNHDA, CDR2 SQIVND (reference sequence). CDR3 nucleotide sequence: TGTGCCAGTAGAGACAGGGGGTTGGGGCCTGAAGCTTTCTTT. This translates into CASRDRGLGPEAFF. The whole variable domain, remainder taken from reference TRBV19 and TRBJ1-1, is DGGITQSPKYLFRKEGQNVTLSCEQNLNHDAMYWYRQDPGQGLRLIYYSQIVNDFQKGDIAEGYSVSREKKESFPLTVTSAQKNPTAFYLCASRDRGLGPEAFFGQGTRLTVV.

The chain carries TRBV10-3 and TRBJ1-3; D uncertain. The CDR3 covers 11 residues. Per germline, CDR1 ENHRY and CDR2 SYGVKD. V was shortened by 11 bases and J by 4 bases, with 9 bases between the two germline ends. The CDR3 reads CAAGGGNTIYF. The CDR3 coding sequence is TGTGCCGCCGGAGGGGGAAACACCATATATTTT.

The genes are TRBV7-9 and TRBJ2-7; D call uncertain. Germline V gene lookup returns CDR1 SEHNR and CDR2 FQNEAQ (reference sequence). Trimming shortened V by 3 bases and J by 0 bases, and 12 bases separated the two germline ends. The CDR3 sequence is 15 residues long. The DNA of the CDR3 is TGTGCCAGCAGCTTCGGGTCCAGATCCTCCTACGAGCAGTACTTC. Translated: CASSFGSRSSYEQYF.

The chain is built from TRBV7-8 and TRBJ2-7; the D is unclear. V was clipped by 5 bases and J by 3 bases, with 14 bases between them. The germline gives CDR1 SGHVS, CDR2 FQNEAQ. The CDR3 contains 14 residues. The CDR3 region has the DNA TGTGCCAGCAGCGTAAGGAGAGTGAGCTACGAGCAGTACTTC. This sequence encodes CASSVRRVSYEQYF.

V is TRBV7-2 and J is TRBJ2-3; 7 nucleotides match TRBD2. With 4 bases clipped from V and 3 bases from J, the junction kept 10 bases outside the gene matches. This CDR3 comprises 16 residues. The V gene's germline CDR1 is SGHTA and CDR2 FQGNSA. The CDR3 spells CASSSLAERITDTQYF. The DNA of the CDR3 is TGTGCCAGCAGCTCCCTAGCGGAGAGGATTACAGATACGCAGTATTTT.

By proportion, this clone is large (0.1 to 1%). The V gene is TRBV19, the J gene TRBJ1-5; TRBD1 aligns across 7 bases. The V segment lost 5 bases and the J segment 1 base; nucleotides outside the gene matches: 17. The V gene's germline CDR1 is LNHDA and CDR2 SQIVND (reference sequence). This CDR3 spans 19 amino acids. The CDR3 sequence: CASSHITGTAKGSNQPQHF. The CDR3 DNA follows: TGTGCCAGTAGTCATATTACCGGGACAGCTAAGGGGAGCAATCAGCCCCAGCATTTT.

The chain has TRBV9 and TRBJ2-5, with D uncertain. Looked up from germline, CDR1 is SGDLS and CDR2 is YYNGEE. This CDR3 spans 14 amino acids. Trimming pared 3 bases from V and 3 bases from J, leaving 12 bases between. DNA for the CDR3: TGTGCCAGCAGCGCCGCTCTACTTAAAGAGACCCAGTACTTC. Amino acids: CASSAALLKETQYF.

The chain uses TRBV6-5 and TRBJ2-2; 7 nucleotides match TRBD1. The CDR3 extends over 15 amino acids. V was clipped by 2 bases and J by 4 bases; unmatched bases: 4. Germline V gene lookup returns CDR1 MNHEY and CDR2 SVGAGI. The CDR3 DNA reads as TGTGCCAGCAGTTACGAGGGGGCCGGCACCGGGGAGCTGTTTTTT. It codes for CASSYEGAGTGELFF.

The V gene is TRBV7-9, the J gene TRBJ2-7, with TRBD2 matching over 9 bases. Germline loops: CDR1 SEHNR, CDR2 FQNEAQ (reference sequence). V shed 1 base, J shed 5 bases, and the junction held 15 bases outside the gene matches. CDR3 length: 18 residues. For the CDR3, the DNA is TGTGCCAGCAGCTTAGGAGGGCGCGGGAGGGCCTTTGGAAACGAGCAGTACTTC. It yields the protein CASSLGGRGRAFGNEQYF.

The rearrangement uses TRBV6-1 and TRBJ1-4; D unresolved. The CDR3 is 12 amino acids. Trimming pared 8 bases from V and 8 bases from J, leaving 12 bases between. Germline lookup yields CDR1 MNHNS and CDR2 SASEGT. The CDR3 coding sequence is TGTGCCAGCCAGGCCGTCCCAGAAAAACTGTTTTTT. Translated: CASQAVPEKLFF.

In this sample, this clone turned up a few times. The gene calls are TRBV7-8 and TRBJ2-7; tentative D call: TRBD2 (6 bases). This CDR3 region has 17 residues. Trimming removed 0 bases from V and 2 bases from J, with 17 bases in between. Looked up from germline, CDR1 is SGHVS and CDR2 is FQNEAQ. The CDR3: CASSLARRGPGPYEQYF. CDR3 DNA: TGTGCCAGCAGCTTAGCCAGGAGGGGTCCAGGGCCCTACGAGCAGTACTTC.

This clone was detected once. The chain links TRBV12-5 to TRBJ2-7; 9 nucleotides align to TRBD1. The CDR3 sequence is 16 residues long. Germline lookup yields CDR1 LGHNT and CDR2 FRNRAP. The V and J ends lost 9 bases and 3 bases, in that order; junction bases with no gene match: 15. CDR3 bases: TGTGCTAGGGCAGACAGAGAGAGGACAGGGGACTACGAGCAGTACTTC. Amino acid sequence: CARADRERTGDYEQYF.

The chain couples TRBV5-6 to TRBJ1-5; D is unclear. The CDR3 is 13 amino acids. With 0 bases removed from V and 4 bases from J, the gap between germline ends came to 5 bases. CDR1 and CDR2 from the germline V gene are SGHDT and YYEEEE. The CDR3 reads CASSLGANQPQHF. Here the CDR3 DNA reads TGTGCCAGCAGCTTGGGGGCTAATCAGCCCCAGCATTTT.

In its sample, this clone was seen a few times. The CDR3 coding sequence is TGTGCCAGCCAAATTGAGGGTACAGATACGCAGTATTTT. As protein: CASQIEGTDTQYF. The chain links TRBV27 to TRBJ2-3; TRBD2 might be the D (5 bases). The V gene lost 8 bases and the J gene lost 3 bases, with 12 bases spanning the gap. Germline CDR1 and CDR2: MNHEY and SMNVEV (reference sequence). The CDR3 covers 13 residues.

The chain uses TRBV11-3 and TRBJ2-7, with 7 positions matching TRBD1. Germline V gene sequence: CDR1 SGHNT, CDR2 YENEEA. The CDR3 consists of 15 residues. The trim removed 0 bases at V and 2 bases at J, leaving 4 bases unmatched. CDR3: CASSLDPGQTYEQYF. DNA of the CDR3: TGTGCCAGCAGCTTAGATCCGGGACAGACCTACGAGCAGTACTTC.

This clone ranks as large. The rearrangement links TRBV6-1 to TRBJ1-2, with D possibly TRBD1 on 6 matching bases. The V end lost 4 bases, the J end lost 7 bases, and 19 bases lay between the germline ends. The length of the CDR3 is 15 residues. CDR1 is MNHNS, CDR2 SASEGT, per germline. CDR3 residues: CASSALGTLTGGYTF. CDR3 nucleotides: TGTGCCAGCAGTGCGCTTGGGACACTCACAGGTGGCTACACCTTC.

CDR3 nucleotide sequence: TGCGCCAGCAGCCGTATAGCGGGAGGGACACAAGAGACCCAGTACTTC. This codes for CASSRIAGGTQETQYF. The J gene is TRBJ2-5, the V gene TRBV5-1, with 11 nucleotides matching TRBD2. The V and J ends lost 4 bases and 2 bases, in that order; junction bases with no gene match: 7. The germline gives CDR1 SGHRS, CDR2 YFSETQ. This CDR3 region has 16 residues.

This clone showed up just a few times. J is TRBJ1-2 and V is TRBV5-1; 8 bases map to TRBD1. The junction had 9 bases not matched to a gene; V was cut back by 0 bases and J by 5 bases. The germline V gene encodes CDR1 SGHRS and CDR2 YFSETQ. The CDR3 covers 16 residues. The CDR3: CASSLGTGGIWYGYTF. CDR3 sequence (DNA): TGCGCCAGCAGCTTGGGCACAGGGGGGATATGGTATGGCTACACCTTC.

The chain employs TRBV28 and TRBJ1-2; D ambiguous. V was shortened by 2 bases and J by 8 bases, with 12 bases between the two germline ends. CDR3 length: 13 residues. The V gene's germline CDR1 is MDHEN and CDR2 SYDVKM. CDR3 in amino acids: CASSLRRELGYTF. In nucleotides, the CDR3 is TGTGCCAGCAGTTTAAGACGGGAGCTAGGCTACACCTTC.

The gene calls are TRBV9 and TRBJ1-2; weak D call: TRBD1 (6 bases). Trimming left V 4 bases short and J 5 bases short, with 18 bases between. This CDR3 region has 15 residues. Germline CDR1 and CDR2: SGDLS and YYNGEE. CDR3 amino acids: CASSMTGPQQYGYTF. The CDR3 DNA reads as TGTGCCAGCAGCATGACAGGCCCCCAGCAGTATGGCTACACCTTC.